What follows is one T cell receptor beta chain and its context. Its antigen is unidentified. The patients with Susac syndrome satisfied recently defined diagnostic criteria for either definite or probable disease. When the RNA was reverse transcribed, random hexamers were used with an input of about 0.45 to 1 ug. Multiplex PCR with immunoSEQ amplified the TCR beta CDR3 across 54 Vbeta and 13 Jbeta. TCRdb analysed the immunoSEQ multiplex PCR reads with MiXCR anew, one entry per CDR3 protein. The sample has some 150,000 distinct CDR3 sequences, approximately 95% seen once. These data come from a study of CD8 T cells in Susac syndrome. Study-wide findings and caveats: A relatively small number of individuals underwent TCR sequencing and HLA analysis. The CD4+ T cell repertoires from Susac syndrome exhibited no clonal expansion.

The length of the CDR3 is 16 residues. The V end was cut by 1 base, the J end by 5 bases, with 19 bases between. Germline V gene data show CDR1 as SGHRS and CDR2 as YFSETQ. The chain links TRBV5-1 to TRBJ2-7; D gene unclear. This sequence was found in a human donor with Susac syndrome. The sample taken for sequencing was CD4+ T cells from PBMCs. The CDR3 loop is CASSLSVRFSFHEQYF. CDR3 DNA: TGCGCCAGCAGCTTGAGCGTGCGCTTTTCGTTCCACGAGCAGTACTTC.